Listed below are T cell receptor beta chains from one sample, sequenced in a study of T cells after yellow fever vaccination. TCRdb independently ran MiXCR on the 5' RACE reads; one entry per CDR3 protein. Of 250,000 to 300,000 distinct CDR3 sequences listed, approximately 10% are singletons. The source material was CD4+ T cells sorted from PBMCs, sampled 5 days after the yellow fever booster vaccination. The receptors stem from a man aged 18 to 30 who received the YFV17D yellow fever vaccine. Both conserved end residues are part of each CDR3. D genes are given only for firm matches. Clone sizes are given selectively: once, few, many, or a class where the clone is expanded.

CDR3 DNA	CDR3 protein	V gene	J gene	clone size	D gene
TGCGCCAGCAGCCAAATTTACGGGGGGAACACTGAAGCTTTCTTT	CASSQIYGGNTEAFF	TRBV4-3	TRBJ1-1	NA	NA
TGCAGTGCTAGTGGTATAGGAAGGGGAACAGATACGCAGTATTTT	CSASGIGRGTDTQYF	TRBV20-1	TRBJ2-3	NA	NA
TGTGCCAGCAGCCGCGACAAACAAGAGACCCAGTACTTC	CASSRDKQETQYF	TRBV11-2	TRBJ2-5	NA	NA
TGTGCCACCAGTGATTTGGGGTCCGAAGGGGCAGATACGCAGTATTTT	CATSDLGSEGADTQYF	TRBV24-1	TRBJ2-3	NA	NA
TGTGCCAGCAGCCAATGGGCTAGCGGTTACACAGATACGCAGTATTTT	CASSQWASGYTDTQYF	TRBV14	TRBJ2-3	few	TRBD2
TGCAGCGTGGAAAAGTTGACAGGGGGCACTGAAGCTTTCTTT	CSVEKLTGGTEAFF	TRBV29-1	TRBJ1-1	NA	TRBD1
TGTGCCATCAGTGACAACAGGGTTCGCGGCTACACCTTC	CAISDNRVRGYTF	TRBV10-3	TRBJ1-2	few	NA
TGTGCCAGCAGTTACTCCGCCTGGCAGGGCGGTGGCACCGGGGAGCTGTTTTTT	CASSYSAWQGGGTGELFF	TRBV6-5	TRBJ2-2	many	NA
TGTGCCAGCAGTGTGGATGTTGATCAGCCCCAGCATTTT	CASSVDVDQPQHF	TRBV12-3/TRBV12-4	TRBJ1-5	few	NA
TGTGCCAGCAGCCAACAGGTTAGCTCCTACAATGAGCAGTTCTTC	CASSQQVSSYNEQFF	TRBV14	TRBJ2-1	NA	NA
TGTGCCAGCAGTCCCCCGGGAGGTCGAAGAGATACGCAGTATTTT	CASSPPGGRRDTQYF	TRBV12-3/TRBV12-4	TRBJ2-3	NA	TRBD2
TGCAGTGCTAGAGATCAAGTGGGGTCGTGGCAGTACTTC	CSARDQVGSWQYF	TRBV20-1	TRBJ2-7	NA	NA
TGTGCCAGCAGCCAATGGGCCAGTGAGAGTGGCTACACCTTC	CASSQWASESGYTF	TRBV3-1	TRBJ1-2	NA	NA
TGTGCCAGCAGCCAAGATACAGGGCCTCCGGATCAGCCCCAGCATTTT	CASSQDTGPPDQPQHF	TRBV3-1	TRBJ1-5	many	NA
TGTGCCAGCAGTTACAGAAGAAGGGGGGGCCACTATGGCTACACCTTC	CASSYRRRGGHYGYTF	TRBV6-5	TRBJ1-2	NA	NA
TGTGCCAGCAGCTTATACAGCGCGACAGGGAACACCGGGGAGCTGTTTTTT	CASSLYSATGNTGELFF	TRBV7-3	TRBJ2-2	few	NA
TGTGCCAGCAGTCAGGCGTATACTAGCACAGATACGCAGTATTTT	CASSQAYTSTDTQYF	TRBV7-2	TRBJ2-3	few	NA
TGTGCCAGCAGCCTTAGCGGGGGGGGTCGAGGGGCCCAGTACTTC	CASSLSGGGRGAQYF	TRBV6-1	TRBJ2-5	many	TRBD2
TGTGCCAGCAGAACTAGGGGACACCTCCGGCGAGATGGTGAAAAACTGTTTTTT	CASRTRGHLRRDGEKLFF	TRBV28	TRBJ1-4	NA	NA
TGTGCCAGCAGTTTAGCGGGGAGCGGGGAGGAGACCCAGTACTTC	CASSLAGSGEETQYF	TRBV12-3/TRBV12-4	TRBJ2-5	NA	TRBD2
TGCAGTGCTGATCGGGGGAAGGAGGAAGAGACCCAGTACTTC	CSADRGKEEETQYF	TRBV20-1	TRBJ2-5	NA	NA
TGCGCCAGCAGCCAAGGAGGGACTCGGAGCTCCTACGAGCAGTACTTC	CASSQGGTRSSYEQYF	TRBV4-3	TRBJ2-7	few	NA
TGCAGTGCCGTAGAGGGCAGCACAGATACGCAGTATTTT	CSAVEGSTDTQYF	TRBV20-1	TRBJ2-3	NA	NA
TGCGCCAGCAGCTTGGCCGTTTCGACAATAGGCTCTGGCTACACCTTC	CASSLAVSTIGSGYTF	TRBV5-1	TRBJ1-2	NA	NA
TGTGCCAGCAGCTTAGTGGGCAGCCCTAATGGCTACACCTTC	CASSLVGSPNGYTF	TRBV7-2	TRBJ1-2	many	NA
TGTGCCAGCAGCGAGGACACCGACACCGGGGAGCTGTTTTTT	CASSEDTDTGELFF	TRBV9	TRBJ2-2	few	NA
TGTGCCAGCAGCTTAACCGCGGCAGGGGACACTGAAGCTTTCTTT	CASSLTAAGDTEAFF	TRBV7-3	TRBJ1-1	NA	NA
TGTGCCACCAGCAGAGACGACGGGACCGGGACAGGGGATGAAAAACTGTTTTTT	CATSRDDGTGTGDEKLFF	TRBV15	TRBJ1-4	few	TRBD1
TGTGCCAGAAGTGAATCCCGCACAGATACGCAGTATTTT	CARSESRTDTQYF	TRBV6-1	TRBJ2-3	NA	NA
TGTGCCAGCAGCTTGGGAGACAGGGGAGTCTACGAGCAGTACTTC	CASSLGDRGVYEQYF	TRBV5-4	TRBJ2-7	few	TRBD1
TGCGCCAGCAGTCAATTTCGTCTAGCGGGGGGCCCTAGCAAAAACATTCAGTACTTC	CASSQFRLAGGPSKNIQYF	TRBV23-1	TRBJ2-4	few	TRBD2
TGTGCCAGCAGTCCCTTTGACAGGACCCTCACTGAAGCTTTCTTT	CASSPFDRTLTEAFF	TRBV6-2/TRBV6-3	TRBJ1-1	NA	NA
TGCGCCAGCAGCCCCGGGACGGCGTACGAGCAGTACTTC	CASSPGTAYEQYF	TRBV5-1	TRBJ2-7	many	NA
TGCGCCAGCAGCCGAGGGACAGGCGGGCTTAACTATGGCTACACCTTC	CASSRGTGGLNYGYTF	TRBV4-1	TRBJ1-2	once	TRBD1
TGTGCCAGCAGCTGGGCCAGCCGCCCAGAGACCCAGTACTTC	CASSWASRPETQYF	TRBV11-2	TRBJ2-5	NA	NA
TGCGCCAGCAGTAAAGATGGACGGGACAATCAGCCCCAGCATTTT	CASSKDGRDNQPQHF	TRBV5-1	TRBJ1-5	few	NA
TGTGCCAGCAGTTACGCGGGGGTTGGCGCAGATACGCAGTATTTT	CASSYAGVGADTQYF	TRBV6-6	TRBJ2-3	few	TRBD2
TGTGCCAGCAGCTTAGCCCGCGGGGGGGCCGTAGCCGGGGAGCTGTTTTTT	CASSLARGGAVAGELFF	TRBV7-8	TRBJ2-2	few	TRBD2
TGTGCCAGCAGACGCCGCCCGGAGGAGTCCGGGGAGCTGTTTTTT	CASRRRPEESGELFF	TRBV3-1	TRBJ2-2	many	NA
TGTGCCAGCAGCTCGGACAGATCCTACAATGAGCAGTTCTTC	CASSSDRSYNEQFF	TRBV7-2	TRBJ2-1	NA	NA
TGTGCCAGCAGCCTAGCCGGGACTAGCGGGGACTATGAGCAGTTCTTC	CASSLAGTSGDYEQFF	TRBV3-1	TRBJ2-1	many	TRBD2
TGTGCCAGCAGCATAGACAGGCAGGGTCAGCCCCAGCATTTT	CASSIDRQGQPQHF	TRBV7-2	TRBJ1-5	few	NA
TGTGCCAGCAGCCAAGATAGGATTCTGGAAGAGACCCAGTACTTC	CASSQDRILEETQYF	TRBV3-1	TRBJ2-5	few	NA
TGTGCCAGCAGCCCCAGTGGAGGGGGACTTCTGAGGGAGCAGTACTTC	CASSPSGGGLLREQYF	TRBV12-3/TRBV12-4	TRBJ2-7	many	NA
TGTGCCAGCAGCTCTACAGGAGGCACCAACTATGGCTACACCTTC	CASSSTGGTNYGYTF	TRBV7-2	TRBJ1-2	NA	NA
TGCGCCAGCAGCCAAGGAAGGGGGACGGGAACTGAAGCTTTCTTT	CASSQGRGTGTEAFF	TRBV4-3	TRBJ1-1	NA	NA
TGTGCCAGCTCATCAGGGCCGCTCAATCAGCCCCAGCATTTT	CASSSGPLNQPQHF	TRBV18	TRBJ1-5	NA	NA
TGTGCCAGCAGCTTAGATGGCAAGTACTACGAGCAGTACTTC	CASSLDGKYYEQYF	TRBV11-3	TRBJ2-7	few	NA
TGTGCCAGCAGTTATTCGGTTTCTAGCTCTGGAAACACCATATATTTT	CASSYSVSSSGNTIYF	TRBV6-5	TRBJ1-3	NA	NA
TGTGCCAGCAGTTACTGGCTGTCGGGGCGGCACTTCTCTGGGGCCAACGTCCTGACTTTC	CASSYWLSGRHFSGANVLTF	TRBV6-6	TRBJ2-6	NA	NA
TGTGCCAGCAGTTATAGGGGGGGTACGCAGTATTTT	CASSYRGGTQYF	TRBV6-5	TRBJ2-3	few	NA
TGTGCCAGCTCAACCACAGGGGGCTCCTATGGCTACACCTTC	CASSTTGGSYGYTF	TRBV18	TRBJ1-2	few	TRBD1